The text below deals with one T cell receptor (beta chain). This clone was observed a single time. Its antigen has not been determined. No much larger clone exists at a distance of one base, and base qualities are not known. The library was made by the immunoSEQ multiplex PCR assay. A mixture of 60 forward primers for TCR Vbeta segments and 13 reverse primers for TCR Jbeta segments was used in the multiplex PCR. The CDR3 region of rearranged TCR beta genes was amplified from genomic DNA by a multiplex PCR assay. The Illumina HiSeq System was used to sequence the amplified TCR beta libraries as 87-base-pair reads. Per the authors' processing: Across the 670 or so repertoires, a later analysis counted 60 million to 90 million unique TCR beta chains, some 11 million of which were shared by at least two donors. To remove PCR and sequencing errors, raw reads were error-corrected and collapsed into unique sequences using a nearest-neighbor algorithm that merged closely related sequences. V, D and J gene segments were assigned by aligning CDR3 sequences to IMGT reference sequences. For a sequence to be retained, a match of at least six nucleotides to both a V gene segment and a J gene segment was required. A rearrangement was called productive if the CDR3 had no stop codons and remained in frame with V and J, and every other rearrangement was called non-productive. Following IMGT convention, CDR3 was defined as the stretch from the second conserved V-encoded cysteine to the conserved J-encoded phenylalanine. The earlier analysis of fewer than 700 of the donors excluded sequences that lacked an unambiguous match to a single V gene segment. In an earlier analysis of 450 to 700 of the donors, V segments were called functional above 56.7% productive rearrangements and were called segregating when the between-donor standard deviation exceeded 5%. A statistical classification framework was developed to diagnose cytomegalovirus status using the catalog of TCR beta chain sequences. V and J gene assignment, in a later analysis, came from comparing TCR nucleotide sequences with IMGT/GENE-DB human TR gene sequences. In a later analysis, CDR3 sequences and most-parsimonious VDJ recombination scenarios were assigned using the TCRdist pipeline. In a later analysis, every TCR beta chain was defined by the combination of its CDR3 amino acid sequence and its V-gene family, and reads without a unique V-gene family were dropped. As a way to deal with suspected cross-contamination and a sequencing artifact, a later analysis dropped hundreds of nucleotide sequences that were highly shared and had low generation probability. In a later analysis, a clonal expansion index for each public chain was calculated from normalized within-repertoire ranks of inferred template counts. In a later analysis, generation probabilities were computed using a VDJ recombination model fitted to out-of-frame rearrangements, and the results were checked against IGoR. Hypergeometric tests were used in a later analysis to score TCR-TCR, TCR-HLA and TCR-CMV co-occurrence, with a repertoire-size bias correction applied to the TCR pairs. A later analysis estimated false discovery rates by permuting HLA or CMV assignments 20 times. In a later analysis, co-occurring TCRs were grouped with DBSCAN, and TCRdist sequence similarity was added when clustering was performed within HLA-allele-positive subsets. Co-occurrence clustering excluded repertoires with fewer than 30,000 or more than 120,000 public chains, plus five with anomalous nucleotide sharing. This is the immuneACCESS table as TCRdb keeps it, with only in-frame sequences that have V and J called. A part of the clones is gone; compared with another copy, unresolved V genes explain less than half, and the rest is unexplained. V and J calls and clone size are those listed in that table; D and trimming were worked out from the DNA. The table for this sample lists approximately 91,000 clones; roughly two thirds of them were counted only once. The ten largest account for roughly 2.1% of the sample.

This entry is derived from a study of cytomegalovirus exposure and HLA in healthy donors (TCRdb year 2017). About the study as a whole: According to an earlier analysis of several hundred of the donors, about 179 million T cells yielded roughly 110 million unique TCR beta sequences and 276 Gb of sequence data. Roughly 300 gigabases of sequencing data and around 80 million unique TCR sequences made up an early release that covered around 640 HLA-typed donors. Among the roughly 390 genotyped donors, approximately 82% belonged to the genetic ancestry cluster associated with self-reported Caucasian donors. The study aimed to test whether signatures of past pathogen exposure could be identified by cataloging public T cell receptors. Using immunosequencing, the study profiled T cell repertoires from 550 to 750 subjects and related those repertoires to cytomegalovirus serostatus. Besides the first cohort of under 700 subjects, a separate validation cohort made up of some 110 different subjects was used. The study combined high-throughput TCR immunosequencing, statistical association of individual TCRs with disease status, and machine learning to predict cytomegalovirus infection status. To study patterns of TCR occurrence, a later analysis re-analyzed previously published TCR beta repertoires from 650 to 750 donors and added high-resolution HLA genotyping. Rather than using new phenotypic data, the later analysis identified candidate immune exposures from TCR beta sequences and from how often those sequences occurred across donors. An earlier analysis of a few hundred of the donors applied high-throughput TCR beta sequencing to assess whether each TCR beta V gene segment acted as functional or pseudogenic. Donor age, sex, ethnicity and CMV serostatus were compiled together with the repertoire data. A later genetic analysis took genome-wide SNP genotypes for about 65% of the 666 donors and used that subset as a discovery cohort. All discovery cohort repertoires had been generated using a single sequencing platform. Class I and class II HLA loci were covered by the typing at four-digit resolution. Typing coverage differed by locus: A, B, C, DRB1 and DQB1 were typed in roughly 620-640 donors, DQA1 in 522, DPA1 in over 600, and DPB1 in around 490. About five DR-DQ haplotypes were treated as single units for association and clustering because of strong linkage in the cohort. Among almost 400 genotyped donors of the cohort, an average of approximately 240,000 unique TCR beta nucleotide sequences were sequenced per donor, around 20% of them non-productive.

Looking up the germline V gene yields CDR1 SGHDT and CDR2 YYEEEE. V sheds 3 bases and J sheds 1 base, leaving 11 bases between their ends. From cysteine to phenylalanine, the CDR3 is 15 amino acids long. Only CDR3 DNA is held: 45 bases, read in frame from base 1. Broad study findings and their caveats: For the cohort, immune exposure information was limited to CMV serostatus. Linkage disequilibrium might explain the correlated functional status among segregating V segments, but an unknown experimental factor could not be excluded. In vitro tests confirmed that three of the cytomegalovirus-associated TCR beta chains recognize cytomegalovirus antigens. In a later genetic analysis, a missense DCLRE1C variant was associated with V-gene and J-gene trimming of TCR beta chains, and the association was replicated in an independent cohort. The 87-base-pair reads could not distinguish some IMGT-functional V segments, including TRBV6-2 and TRBV6-3, so those segments were excluded. According to a later genetic analysis, donors in an Asian-associated ancestry cluster had fewer N-insertions in productive TCRs than the roughly 670-donor mean. Only TCR beta chains were sequenced in this cohort, and the absence of alpha or paired-chain data limited detectable features. In a later analysis, most CMV-associated TCR beta chains were found to appear HLA-restricted, with HLA associations seemingly driven largely by CMV exposure. Because counts were too low, roughly 18 rarely observed V segments, including chromosome 9 orphons, were left out of the earlier analysis of 500 to 750 of the donors. In both the original and validation cohorts, the classifier was reported to diagnose cytomegalovirus status with high specificity and sensitivity. Sequencing depth was assumed to be roughly uniform across donors in the presence/absence analyses, though that assumption may not hold. Because HLA typing was unavailable for some donors at each locus, only the typed subset was used in association tests. In a later analysis, HLA-associated TCR beta chains showed more clonal expansion and lower generation probabilities than non-associated chains that were equally common. A further reported finding was that TCR beta sequences accurately predicted the HLA-A and HLA-B alleles for most subjects in the first cohort. At a false discovery rate of 0.05, a later analysis linked around 15,000 TCR beta sequences to specific HLA alleles. In an earlier analysis of about 600 of the donors, most TCR beta V segments appeared in productive rearrangements about 87% or about 30% of the time, broadly matching IMGT annotations. The sequencing pipeline was judged likely to have produced a cluster of highly shared sequence variants as a technical artifact. Strong co-occurrence of HLA alleles, especially DR and DQ, made assigning TCR associations to individual alleles difficult. In a later analysis, the rate of TCR association differed among HLA loci, with DRB1 alleles having the most associated TCRs and HLA-C alleles having the fewest. According to the authors, the approach could potentially be generalized to other disease states and immunological phenotypes. Several of the top co-occurrence clusters appeared to be linked to parvovirus B19, influenza, CMV and Epstein-Barr virus, according to a later analysis. Most TCR sequences were seen in very few donors, while some public TCRs were found in many individuals. The study gave a list of 150 to 200 TCR beta chains associated with cytomegalovirus.

The cohort was made up of several hundred healthy bone marrow donors. At the time of sampling, all cohort members were nominally healthy, though unrecorded immune exposures were likely present. Of the 690 or so cohort members, 250 to 300 had positive CMV serostatus and about 360 had negative CMV serostatus, and CMV serostatus was not recorded for the donor. A peripheral blood sample was provided by each donor, and peripheral blood mononuclear cells were used for TCR beta sequencing. The Qiagen DNeasy Blood Extraction Kit was used to extract genomic DNA from the blood cell samples. The sequenced material came from PBMCs. The sequence derives from a human donor in good health. This receptor chain uses TRBV5-6 and TRBJ1-3; the D gene is unclear. CDR3 protein: CASSSIDLSGNTIYF. DNA sequence: TGTGCCAGCAGCTCCATCGACTTATCTGGAAACACCATATATTTT.